A single sample gave rise to the 2 T cell receptor beta chains below, sequenced in a study of blood T cell repertoires in COVID-19 (dated by TCRdb to 2019 to 2021). The library relied on the immunoSEQ multiplex PCR assay. The clones in this table, taken by TCRdb from immuneACCESS, are in-frame only. Not every clone is retained; where verified, under half of the shortfall comes from an unresolved V gene, and the cause of the rest is unknown. A total of under 400,000 clones appear in this sample, around 86% of them only once. Clones ranked in the top ten supply 4% to 5% of the sample. The material sequenced was PBMCs or T cells enriched from blood (not recorded which). These receptor sequences come from a woman in her 40s with acute COVID-19.

The chain carries TRBV4-2 and TRBJ1-1; D is undetermined. The CDR3 has 15 residues. CDR1 and CDR2 from the germline V gene are LGHNA and YNFKEQ. The V end lost 0 bases, the J end lost 1 base, and 9 bases lay between the germline ends. CDR3 residues: CASSQERFPNTEAFF. The CDR3, as DNA: TGTGCCAGCAGCCAAGAGAGGTTCCCGAACACTGAAGCTTTCTTT.

This clone has just a few counts. CDR3 amino acids: CASSQDTGFMGEAFF. CDR3 nucleotide sequence: TGCGCCAGCAGCCAAGATACAGGTTTTATGGGTGAAGCTTTCTTT. V and J are TRBV4-3 and TRBJ1-1; perhaps TRBD1 as D (5 bases). The V end was cut by 0 bases, the J end by 7 bases, with 15 bases between. This CDR3 spans 15 amino acids. CDR1 is LGHNA, CDR2 YSLEER, per germline.